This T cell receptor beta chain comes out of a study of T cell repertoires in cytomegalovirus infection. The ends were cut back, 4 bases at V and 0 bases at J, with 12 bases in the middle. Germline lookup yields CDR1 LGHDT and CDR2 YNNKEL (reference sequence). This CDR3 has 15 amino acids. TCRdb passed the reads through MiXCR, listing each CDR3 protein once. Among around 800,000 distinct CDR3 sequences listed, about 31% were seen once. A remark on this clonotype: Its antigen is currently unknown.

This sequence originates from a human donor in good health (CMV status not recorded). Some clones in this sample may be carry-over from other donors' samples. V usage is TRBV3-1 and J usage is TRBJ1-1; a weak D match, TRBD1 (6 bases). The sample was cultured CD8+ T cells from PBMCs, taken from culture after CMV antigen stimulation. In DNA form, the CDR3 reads TGTGCCAGCAGCCGCTTTGGACAGATGAACACTGAAGCTTTCTTT. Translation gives CASSRFGQMNTEAFF. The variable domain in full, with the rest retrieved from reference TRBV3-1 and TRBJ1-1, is DTAVSQTPKYLVTQMGNDKSIKCEQNLGHDTMYWYKQDSKKFLKIMFSYNNKELIINETVPNRFSPKSPDKAHLNLHINSLELGDSAVYFCASSRFGQMNTEAFFGQGTRLTVV.